This T cell receptor beta chain derives from a study of PD-1 blockade in classical Hodgkin lymphoma. Whole-study results and caveats: Newly diagnosed patients were reported to exhibit reduced baseline TCR diversity relative to healthy donors. Complete responders' baseline diversity resembled that of newly diagnosed patients.

This clone was seen only once. The antigen remains undetermined. Time point of the sample: cycle 4 day 1 (C4D1), after five to seven weeks of nivolumab. In every patient, relapse followed autologous stem cell transplantation, while exposure to brentuximab vedotin differed. Only in-frame clones appear in the TCRdb table, and some are missing; sequencing was by immunoSEQ multiplex PCR. The table lists some 39,000 clones, roughly 78% of them singletons. The source material was peripheral blood mononuclear cells (PBMCs), sampled before the fourth cycle of nivolumab. This clonotype was sampled from a human donor with classical Hodgkin lymphoma.

For the CDR3, the DNA is TGTGCCAGCAGTTACTCGAGGCCTCCTAATGAAAAACTGTTTTTT. Its translation is CASSYSRPPNEKLFF. The chain carries TRBV6-5 and TRBJ1-4; D gene ambiguous. This CDR3 has 15 residues. V was trimmed by 0 bases and J by 3 bases, leaving 8 bases between them. The germline CDR1 and CDR2 sequences are MNHEY and SVGAGI.